Below are 10 T cell receptor beta chains sequenced from a single sample in a study of OX40 agonist ivuxolimab in advanced cancers. The table came from immunoSEQ multiplex PCR; TCRdb's copy has only in-frame clones and leaves some out. Here the sample spans around 34,000 clones, nearly 85% being singletons. The material sequenced was CD4+ or CD8+ T cells sorted from blood, taken in a trial of the OX40 agonist ivuxolimab. All receptors come from an adult with an advanced solid tumor such as melanoma, head and neck, liver or kidney cancer.

This sequence joins TRBV6-5 and TRBJ2-3; no definite D call. Deletions cut 4 bases from V and 6 bases from J, with 11 bases between. The germline CDR1 and CDR2 sequences are MNHEY and SVGAGI. This CDR3 is 13 amino acids long. The CDR3 loop reads CASSSWVADTQYF. Written as DNA, the CDR3 is TGTGCCAGCAGTTCCTGGGTCGCCGATACGCAGTATTTT.

The gene calls are TRBV21-1 and TRBJ1-3; whether TRBD1, the table's D call, matches the DNA was not checked. TRBV21-1 is a known pseudogene. There are 19 residues in the CDR3. CDR3 nucleotide sequence: TGTGCCAGCAGCAACCGGGACAGGGGGGTCGTCGACTCTGGAAACACCATATATTTT. Protein: CASSNRDRGVVDSGNTIYF.

The chain combines TRBV7-9 with TRBJ2-7, with TRBD1 matching over 10 bases. V lost 1 base, J lost 7 bases, and 10 bases stayed unmatched. Per the germline V gene, CDR1 is SEHNR and CDR2 is FQNEAQ (reference sequence). The CDR3 runs to 16 residues. CDR3 in amino acids: CASSLVSGQGWREQYF. The DNA of the CDR3 is TGTGCCAGCAGCTTAGTATCGGGACAGGGGTGGAGGGAGCAGTACTTC. The whole variable domain, remainder taken from reference TRBV7-9 and TRBJ2-7, is DTGVSQNPRHKITKRGQNVTFRCDPISEHNRLYWYRQTLGQGPEFLTYFQNEAQLEKSRLLSDRFSAERPKGSFSTLEIQRTEQGDSAMYLCASSLVSGQGWREQYFGPGTRLTVT.

The chain uses TRBV7-9 and TRBJ1-3; a possible D gene is TRBD1 (5 bases). CDR3 length: 16 amino acids. With 5 bases removed from V and 0 bases from J, the gap between germline ends came to 14 bases. Germline V gene lookup returns CDR1 SEHNR and CDR2 FQNEAQ (reference sequence). The CDR3 sequence: CASSEGPGSSGNTIYF. For the CDR3, the DNA is TGTGCCAGCAGCGAGGGACCCGGGAGCTCTGGAAACACCATATATTTT.

This chain uses TRBV7-8 with TRBJ1-5; the match to TRBD1 covers 7 bases. The CDR3 contains 17 residues. V was pared by 0 bases and J by 5 bases, with 10 bases of the junction left unmatched. CDR1 and CDR2 (germline): SGHVS, FQNEAQ. CDR3 region: CASSLALTGTRDQPQHF. DNA of the CDR3: TGTGCCAGCAGCTTAGCCCTGACAGGGACCAGGGATCAGCCCCAGCATTTT.

This chain uses TRBV28 with TRBJ1-4, with D perhaps matching TRBD1 (6 bases). Trimming pared 4 bases from V and 1 base from J, leaving 19 bases between. The CDR3 has 18 residues. Per germline, CDR1 MDHEN and CDR2 SYDVKM. The CDR3 sequence is CASSWSKTGGRTNEKLFF. The CDR3, as DNA: TGTGCCAGCAGTTGGTCGAAGACAGGAGGCAGAACTAATGAAAAACTGTTTTTT. Full variable domain (outside the CDR3, taken from reference TRBV28 and TRBJ1-4): DVKVTQSSRYLVKRTGEKVFLECVQDMDHENMFWYRQDPGLGLRLIYFSYDVKMKEKGDIPEGYSVSREKKERFSLILESASTNQTSMYLCASSWSKTGGRTNEKLFFGSGTQLSVL.

In its sample, this clone was seen a few times. Germline and junction disagree at one end, which may indicate a read error. The chain employs TRBV5-1 and TRBJ2-3; D remains unclear. Germline CDR1 SGHRS, CDR2 YFSETQ. The CDR3 contains 12 residues. Written as DNA, the CDR3 is TGTGCCAGCAGCTTGGCACTAGATACGCAGTATTTT. Translating it yields CASSLALDTQYF.

This clone has only a few counts. The chain joins TRBV11-3 to TRBJ1-1, with 9 bases aligning to TRBD1. V dropped 5 bases and J dropped 5; count of bases not matched to a gene: 9. Germline V gene data show CDR1 as SGHNT and CDR2 as YENEEA. This CDR3 is built from 15 residues. The CDR3: CASSISGTGRTEAFF. In DNA, the CDR3 is TGTGCCAGCAGCATTTCCGGGACAGGGCGGACTGAAGCTTTCTTT.

This chain joins TRBV7-9 and TRBJ1-2, with D possibly being TRBD1 (5 bases). The length of the CDR3 is 14 residues. V shed 4 bases and J shed 1 base, with 10 bases lying between them. Germline CDR1 SEHNR, CDR2 FQNEAQ (reference sequence). Written as DNA, the CDR3 is TGTGCCAGCAGCTCCGACGGACATAACTATGGCTACACCTTC. It is translated as CASSSDGHNYGYTF.

This clone was found a few times. CDR3 amino acids: CASSLMNTRDTDTQYF. CDR3 bases: TGTGCCAGCTCACTCATGAACACGCGCGACACAGATACGCAGTATTTT. The chain uses TRBV18 and TRBJ2-3, with D unclear. This CDR3 comprises 16 residues. V dropped 4 bases and J dropped 2 bases, with 16 bases sitting between them. In germline, CDR1 is KGHSH, CDR2 LQKENI.